Presented here are 15 T cell receptor beta chains from one specimen sequenced in a study of T cells of healthy individuals. In TCRdb, the 5' RACE reads were re-called with MiXCR into one record per CDR3 protein. The repertoire consists of some 100,000 distinct CDR3 sequences, with approximately 15% occurring once and the leading ten covering 6.2%. The receptors were sampled from a human donor in good health.

This clonotype has ten or more counts. The V and J genes are TRBV6-5 and TRBJ1-1; a weak D match, TRBD1 (5 bases). Germline V gives CDR1 MNHEY, CDR2 SVGAGI. The CDR3 extends over 15 amino acids. V was clipped by 2 bases and J by 5 bases, with 15 bases between them. As DNA, the CDR3 is TGTGCCAGCAGTTACAGAAGGATCCAGGGAACTGAAGCTTTCTTT. Amino acid sequence: CASSYRRIQGTEAFF.

CDR3 loop: CASSLATGGSYNSPLHF. Here the CDR3 DNA reads TGTGCCAGCAGTTTAGCGACAGGGGGGTCCTATAATTCACCCCTCCACTTT. The chain employs TRBV12-3 or TRBV12-4 and TRBJ1-6, with TRBD1 matching over 9 bases. The CDR3 extends over 17 amino acids. Trimming cost V 0 bases and J 1 base; bases outside gene matches: 1.

CDR3 DNA: TGCAGTGCTAGAGGAGGGTCTGGGGCCAACGTCCTGACTTTC. As protein: CSARGGSGANVLTF. The chain is built from TRBV20-1 and TRBJ2-6; the D gene is possibly TRBD2 (5 bases). CDR3 size: 14 residues. Trimming took 1 base from V and 1 from J, leaving 5 bases between them. Germline CDR1 is DFQATT and CDR2 is SNEGSKA (reference sequence).

This clonotype was picked up a small number of times. This sequence joins TRBV11-2 and TRBJ1-5; tentative D call: TRBD1 (5 bases). CDR1 and CDR2 from the germline V gene are SGHAT and FQNNGV. This CDR3 is 12 amino acids long. V lost 4 bases, J lost 6 bases, and 7 bases lay in between. The DNA for the CDR3 is TGTGCCAGCAGCTCCCAGGGTCAGCCCCAGCATTTT. Its protein product is CASSSQGQPQHF.

V gene TRBV12-3 or TRBV12-4 combines with J gene TRBJ1-1; D perhaps matches TRBD1 (5 bases). The CDR3 loop spans 11 amino acids. V lost 7 bases and J 7 bases, leaving 10 bases between the germline ends. The CDR3 reads CASTLGLEAFF. DNA of the CDR3: TGTGCCAGCACCTTGGGGCTTGAAGCTTTCTTT.

A few counts support this clonotype. The chain uses TRBV7-9 and TRBJ2-2, with 7 bases identical to TRBD1. From germline, CDR1 is SEHNR and CDR2 FQNEAQ (reference sequence). This CDR3 is 16 amino acids long. With 5 bases clipped from V and 1 base from J, the junction kept 7 bases outside the gene matches. CDR3 sequence reads: CASSQRQGRNTGELFF. The CDR3 coding sequence is TGTGCCAGCAGCCAAAGACAGGGCAGGAACACCGGGGAGCTGTTTTTT.

This clonotype was seen a handful of times. The rearrangement joins TRBV29-1 to TRBJ2-5; D remains unclear. V was trimmed by 1 base and J by 1 base, leaving 16 bases between them. The CDR3 runs to 16 residues. CDR1 is SQVTM and CDR2 is ANQGSEA in the germline V gene. CDR3 sequence reads: CSVEGRSFPFQETQYF. CDR3 DNA sequence: TGCAGCGTTGAAGGACGGAGCTTCCCTTTCCAAGAGACCCAGTACTTC.

This clonotype has just a few counts. The chain links TRBV5-6 to TRBJ2-1, with D maybe TRBD2 (5 bases). The CDR3 has 14 residues. The ends were cut back, 4 bases at V and 10 bases at J, with 18 bases in the middle. Per germline, CDR1 SGHDT and CDR2 YYEEEE. The CDR3 protein is CASSTTAGASEQFF. CDR3 in DNA: TGTGCCAGCAGCACTACGGCGGGTGCCTCGGAGCAGTTCTTC.

CDR3 coding DNA: TGCGCCAGCAGCCAAGATCGCGAGCGGGGGGACTCTGGGGAGCTGTTTTTT. The encoded protein is CASSQDRERGDSGELFF. The V gene is TRBV4-3, the J gene TRBJ2-2, with 9 bases aligning to TRBD2. V gave up 0 bases and J gave up 8 bases; unmatched junction bases: 10. The CDR3 length is 17 residues. Germline loops: CDR1 LGHNA, CDR2 YSLEER.

The V call is TRBV14, the J call TRBJ2-7; possibly TRBD2 for D (5 bases). The CDR3 contains 12 residues. The V end was cut by 2 bases, the J end by 10 bases, with 12 bases between. Germline loops: CDR1 SGHDN, CDR2 FVKESK. The CDR3 region is CASSQPTREQYF. The CDR3 region has the DNA TGTGCCAGCAGCCAACCCACTCGGGAACAGTACTTC.

This clonotype showed up just a few times. V is TRBV7-9 and J is TRBJ1-2; tentatively, D is TRBD1 (5 bases). The germline CDR1 and CDR2 sequences are SEHNR and FQNEAQ (reference sequence). The CDR3 runs to 13 residues. Trimming cost V 1 base and J 5 bases, with 8 bases left between them. In DNA, the CDR3 is TGTGCCAGCAGCTTAGGAACAGGATATGGCTACACCTTC. Its protein is CASSLGTGYGYTF.

This clonotype was seen many times. The chain is built from TRBV30 and TRBJ1-5, with unresolved D. Trimming stripped 0 bases from V and 0 bases from J, with 3 bases between. Germline assignment: CDR1 GTSNPN and CDR2 SVGIG (reference sequence). CDR3 length: 13 residues. The CDR3 nucleotides are TGTGCCTGGAGTGTAGGTAGCAATCAGCCCCAGCATTTT. Its protein product is CAWSVGSNQPQHF.

This clonotype was seen more than once but under ten times. The gene calls are TRBV5-1 and TRBJ1-2; 7 bases align to TRBD1. Trimming removed 2 bases from V and 6 bases from J; junction bases left unmatched: 10. CDR3 size: 15 residues. Germline CDR1 reads SGHRS; CDR2 reads YFSETQ. CDR3 residues: CASSFETGALDGYTF. The CDR3 bases are TGCGCCAGCAGCTTCGAAACAGGGGCATTAGATGGCTACACCTTC.

This clonotype was found a few times. The chain has TRBV29-1 and TRBJ2-2, with 8 nucleotides matching TRBD2. Germline V lookup: CDR1 SQVTM, CDR2 ANQGSEA. The CDR3 is made up of 17 amino acids. With V trimmed by 1 base and J by 4 bases, 11 bases remained unmatched. In DNA, the CDR3 is TGCAGCGTTGAAGGGGGAACGGGAGGGATCTTCACCGGGGAGCTGTTTTTT. Its translation is CSVEGGTGGIFTGELFF.

The genes are TRBV20-1 and TRBJ2-3, with D tentatively TRBD1 (5 bases). Germline CDR1 is DFQATT and CDR2 is SNEGSKA (reference sequence). The CDR3 loop spans 14 amino acids. V shed 0 bases and J shed 1 base, with 8 bases lying between them. The chain's CDR3 is CSARDQGRTDTQYF. The CDR3 nucleotides read TGCAGTGCTAGAGATCAGGGCCGCACAGATACGCAGTATTTT.